This is a list of T cell receptor beta chains from one sample in a study of OX40 agonist ivuxolimab in advanced cancers. Profiled with immunoSEQ multiplex PCR; TCRdb holds only in-frame clones, not every one. In the table there are 75,000 to 95,000 clones, approximately 80% of which are singletons. Sample: CD4+ or CD8+ T cells sorted from blood, taken in a trial of the OX40 agonist ivuxolimab. Receptors originate from an adult with an advanced solid tumor such as melanoma, head and neck, liver or kidney cancer. Both conserved end residues are part of each CDR3. Each record gives: J gene, D gene, V gene, clone size, CDR3 protein, CDR3 DNA. A D gene is named only where the DNA matches it firmly. Only part of the rows carry a size: once, few, many, or a class if the clone is expanded.

>TRBJ2-2|TRBD2|TRBV23-1|.
CASSQSVRGDHTGELFF
TGCGCCAGCAGTCAATCGGTTCGGGGGGATCACACCGGGGAGCTGTTTTTT
>TRBJ1-2|.|TRBV19|.
CASSTGQRINYGYTF
TGTGCCAGTAGTACAGGACAGAGGATTAACTATGGCTACACCTTC
>TRBJ1-1|TRBD1|TRBV29-1|once
CSVIGQGRTEAFF
TGCAGCGTTATAGGACAGGGTCGGACTGAAGCTTTCTTT
>TRBJ2-1|TRBD2|TRBV7-9|.
CASSPDTWGGEQFF
TGTGCCAGCAGCCCCGACACCTGGGGGGGTGAGCAGTTCTTC
>TRBJ2-2|.|TRBV4-1|.
CASSQDRASLNTGELFF
TGCGCCAGCAGCCAAGATCGGGCGTCACTGAACACCGGGGAGCTGTTTTTT
>TRBJ1-2|.|TRBV6-5|.
CASREASFLNYGYTF
TGTGCCAGCAGGGAGGCCTCTTTCCTTAACTATGGCTACACCTTC
>TRBJ1-6|.|TRBV9|.
CASSVDQNSPLHF
TGTGCCAGCAGCGTAGATCAGAATTCACCCCTCCACTTT
>TRBJ1-5|.|TRBV6-1|few
CASSEVGQGEGQPQHF
TGTGCCAGCAGTGAAGTAGGGCAGGGAGAGGGCCAGCCCCAGCATTTT
>TRBJ1-5|TRBD1|TRBV6-6|.
CASDGRQGAYNQPQHF
TGTGCCAGCGATGGGCGACAGGGGGCATACAATCAGCCCCAGCATTTT
>TRBJ2-5|TRBD2|TRBV7-2|once
CASSLGLPSGAGTQYF
TGTGCCAGCAGCTTAGGCCTGCCTAGCGGGGCTGGGACCCAGTACTTC
>TRBJ2-5|.|TRBV18|.
CASSRSRVETQYF
TGTGCCAGCTCACGATCCAGGGTGGAGACCCAGTACTTC
>TRBJ2-1|TRBD2|TRBV7-7|.
CASSPGTSGYNEQFF
TGTGCCAGCAGTCCCGGAACTAGCGGTTACAATGAGCAGTTCTTC
>TRBJ2-7|TRBD2|TRBV5-4|.
CASSRSSGRTYEQYF
TGTGCCAGCAGCAGATCTAGCGGGAGGACCTACGAGCAGTACTTC
>TRBJ1-2|TRBD1|TRBV7-2|.
CASSPWEGASYGYTF
TGTGCCAGCAGCCCTTGGGAGGGGGCGAGCTATGGCTACACCTTC
>TRBJ1-4|TRBD1|TRBV6-1|.
CASSEARDRAIRRWKLFF
TGTGCCAGCAGTGAAGCAAGGGACAGGGCGATTAGAAGGTGGAAACTGTTTTTT
>TRBJ2-1|.|TRBV18|.
CASSPDQSSYNEQFF
TGTGCCAGCTCACCCGACCAGAGCTCCTACAATGAGCAGTTCTTC
>TRBJ2-1|TRBD2|TRBV7-6|few
CASSPRVGGGIYNEQFF
TGTGCCAGCAGCCCTAGGGTAGGCGGGGGGATCTACAATGAGCAGTTCTTC
>TRBJ1-2|.|TRBV30|few
CAWSAGSDGYTF
TGTGCCTGGAGTGCAGGGTCCGATGGCTACACCTTC
>TRBJ1-1|.|TRBV30|.
CAWSPPGWNTEAFF
TGTGCCTGGAGTCCTCCGGGGTGGAACACTGAAGCTTTCTTT
>TRBJ2-7|TRBD1|TRBV5-1|few
CASSVRQGYEQYF
TGCGCCAGCAGCGTCAGACAGGGCTACGAGCAGTACTTC
>TRBJ2-1|.|TRBV7-2|.
CASSTFTGNEQFF
TGTGCCAGCAGCACGTTCACGGGCAATGAGCAGTTCTTC
>TRBJ1-1|.|TRBV28|.
CASSKIDTEAFF
TGTGCCAGCAGTAAAATCGACACTGAAGCTTTCTTT
>TRBJ2-4|TRBD1|TRBV7-8|.
CASSLGDRVNIQYF
TGTGCCAGCAGCTTAGGGGACAGGGTAAACATTCAGTACTTC
>TRBJ2-5|TRBD2|TRBV11-2|.
CASSSGTSGGHQETQYF
TGTGCCAGCAGCTCCGGGACTAGCGGGGGGCACCAAGAGACCCAGTACTTC
>TRBJ2-7|.|TRBV28|.
CASSSPLAAANSYEQYF
TGTGCCAGCAGTTCCCCCTTGGCGGCGGCTAACTCCTACGAGCAGTACTTC
>TRBJ2-1|.|TRBV5-8|.
CASSFKGGTYNEQFF
TGTGCCAGCAGCTTCAAGGGAGGCACCTACAATGAGCAGTTCTTC
>TRBJ1-1|TRBD1|TRBV19|.
CASSYDRVATEAFF
TGTGCCAGTTCATACGACAGGGTCGCGACTGAAGCTTTCTTT
>TRBJ2-7|.|TRBV19|.
CASSMGRGYSYEQYF
TGTGCCAGTAGTATGGGCAGGGGTTACTCCTACGAGCAGTACTTC
>TRBJ2-6|.|TRBV5-1|.
CASSLSGWTGGGGANVLTF
TGCGCCAGCAGCTTGAGCGGGTGGACGGGGGGCGGCGGGGCCAACGTCCTGACTTTC
>TRBJ1-3|.|TRBV5-5|once
CASSLAGSGTSGNTIYF
TGTGCCAGCAGCTTGGCCGGAAGCGGAACCTCTGGAAACACCATATATTTT
>TRBJ2-1|TRBD2|TRBV5-4|.
CASSLERGTVNEQFF
TGTGCCAGCAGCTTGGAGCGGGGGACTGTCAATGAGCAGTTCTTC
>TRBJ2-3|TRBD1|TRBV7-9|.
CASRQGAVTDTQYF
TGTGCCAGCAGGCAGGGGGCCGTCACAGATACGCAGTATTTT
>TRBJ2-7|.|TRBV11-2|.
CASSPGATRAGEQYF
TGTGCCAGCAGTCCCGGAGCAACAAGGGCGGGGGAGCAGTACTTC
>TRBJ2-7|TRBD2|TRBV11-2|once
CASSPFTSAFYEQYF
TGTGCCAGCAGCCCGTTTACTAGCGCCTTCTACGAGCAGTACTTC
>TRBJ1-6|.|TRBV5-6|.
CASSFSRDWSYNSPLHF
TGTGCCAGCAGCTTTTCGAGGGATTGGTCCTATAATTCACCCCTCCACTTT